This is a list of T cell receptor beta chains from one sample in a study of blood T cell repertoires in COVID-19. The table came from immunoSEQ multiplex PCR; TCRdb's copy has only in-frame clones and leaves some out. The data contain 150,000 or so clones, 70% to 85% of them singletons. Source material: peripheral blood. Receptors originate from a woman aged 80 or over with acute or convalescent COVID-19. Each CDR3 is given without its conserved first and last residue.

CDR3 protein,J gene,V gene
ASSQTGNNQPQH,TRBJ1-5,TRBV14
ASRLAGDNHEQF,TRBJ2-1,TRBV5-1
ATRRGTEEKLF,TRBJ1-4,TRBV10-3
AWADGASSTDTQY,TRBJ2-3,TRBV30
ASSSGGPPPQF,TRBJ2-1,TRBV7-6
ASSLRQTSTNEKLF,TRBJ1-4,TRBV6-2/TRBV6-3
ASSPTSGRSTDTQY,TRBJ2-3,TRBV19
ASTRGQYNSPLH,TRBJ1-6,TRBV27
ASSYTEAF,TRBJ1-1,TRBV2
ASTPGQVQF,TRBJ2-1,TRBV12-3/TRBV12-4
ASSPRQGLRSEAF,TRBJ1-1,TRBV5-1
ASSLRALAGGEQY,TRBJ2-7,TRBV27
ASSAGTGTYEQY,TRBJ2-7,TRBV2
AWSFVGWQFGGLANSYEQY,TRBJ2-7,TRBV30
AWSARTVNTEAF,TRBJ1-1,TRBV30
SARGAGDSGNTIY,TRBJ1-3,TRBV20-1
ASSQGAADSPLH,TRBJ1-6,TRBV4-1
ASSFLATNEKLF,TRBJ1-4,TRBV7-9
ASSLGPDRGAF,TRBJ1-1,TRBV7-2
ASSPGTANYGYT,TRBJ1-2,TRBV18
ASSFRTGAVTEAF,TRBJ1-1,TRBV7-2
ASSVGPNTEAF,TRBJ1-1,TRBV6-5
ASRERLSLYEAF,TRBJ1-1,TRBV19
ASSYQRLSSYEQY,TRBJ2-7,TRBV6-5
ASSSSENTEAF,TRBJ1-1,TRBV3-1/TRBV3-2